This T cell receptor (beta chain) was sequenced for a study of T cells in Graves' hyperthyroidism and ophthalmopathy. Broader study findings: The model foresaw ophthalmopathy a median roughly 6 months prior to onset.

This clonotype came up a few times. Its matching antigen is unknown. Amplification of TCR beta CDR3 regions used RNA as the template. RT-PCR in the first round (using the HTBI primer set) targeted the TCR CDR3. TCRdb re-analysed the multiplex PCR reads in MiXCR, keeping a single row per CDR3 protein. The sample yields roughly 500,000 distinct CDR3 sequences, about 45% seen once. The CDR3 totals 13 residues. V lost 4 bases to trimming and J lost 4 bases, with 13 bases between them. Germline V lookup: CDR1 GTSNPN, CDR2 SVGIG (reference sequence). Uncontrolled infection, other autoimmune disease, pregnancy or lactation excluded patients.

This clonotype was sampled from an adult woman with Graves' disease, either hyperthyroidism or ophthalmopathy (not recorded which). Sequences were obtained from peripheral blood or thyroid tissue (not recorded which). The chain joins TRBV30 to TRBJ1-1; no clear D gene. CDR3 protein: CAWTIVDLTEAFF. The CDR3 DNA follows: TGTGCCTGGACAATAGTGGACCTCACTGAAGCTTTCTTT.